This T cell receptor (beta chain) originates from a study of blood T cells in healthy people across ages. A second about 7 to 11 cycle PCR used barcoded and J-beta primers. TCRdb re-analysed the 5' RACE reads in MiXCR, keeping a single row per CDR3 protein. The sample contains approximately 1,000,000 distinct CDR3 sequences, more than 35% of which appear only once. Regarding the study as a whole: Greater diversity and more naive CD4+ cells were seen in long-lived donors than in aged donors.

Total RNA was isolated from each sample in quantities of at least 6 micrograms. Details on this clonotype: The antigen remains unidentified.

The CDR3 is 16 amino acids. Germline V CDR1 and CDR2: SGHRS, YFSETQ. The V gene end was trimmed by 2 bases and the J gene end by 3 bases; junction bases not matched to a gene: 10. The sample consisted of blood. The clonotype originates from an older woman in good health. The rearrangement joins TRBV5-1 to TRBJ2-7; 8 nucleotides line up with TRBD1. DNA of the CDR3: TGCGCCAGCAGCTTTGAGGCTGGACAGGGTAGCTACGAGCAGTACTTC. Its protein product is CASSFEAGQGSYEQYF. The full variable domain, completed using reference TRBV5-1 and TRBJ2-7, is KAGVTQTPRYLIKTRGQQVTLSCSPISGHRSVSWYQQTPGQGLQFLFEYFSETQRNKGNFPGRFSGRQFSNSRSEMNVSTLELGDSALYLCASSFEAGQGSYEQYFGPGTRLTVT.